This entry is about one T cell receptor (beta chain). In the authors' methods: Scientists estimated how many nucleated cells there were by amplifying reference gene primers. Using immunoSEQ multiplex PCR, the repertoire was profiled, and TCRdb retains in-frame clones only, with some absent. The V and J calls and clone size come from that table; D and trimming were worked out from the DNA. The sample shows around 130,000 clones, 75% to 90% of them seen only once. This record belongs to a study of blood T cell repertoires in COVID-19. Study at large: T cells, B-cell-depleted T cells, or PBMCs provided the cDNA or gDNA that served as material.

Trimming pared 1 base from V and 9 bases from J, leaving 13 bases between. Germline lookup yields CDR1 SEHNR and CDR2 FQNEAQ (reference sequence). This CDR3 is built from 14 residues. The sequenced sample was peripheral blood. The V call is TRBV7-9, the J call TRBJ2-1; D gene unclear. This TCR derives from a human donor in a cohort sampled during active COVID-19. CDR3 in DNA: TGTGCCAGCAGCTTAGGTGCCCCGGCGGTTGAGCAGTTCTTC. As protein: CASSLGAPAVEQFF.